The clone carrying this T cell receptor beta chain showed up just a few times. The antigen is unknown. Trimming pared 0 bases from V and 0 bases from J, leaving 12 bases between. The CDR3 length is 16 residues. Germline CDR1 reads LGHNA; CDR2 reads YNFKEQ. This record belongs to a study of T-cell memory formation after mild COVID-19. Study-level points and caveats: Day 15 to 85 contractors were CD4/CD8 balanced; later expanders leaned CD4+. Confirmation was lacking for SARS-CoV-2 specificity of second-wave clones that peaked on day 37.

TCRdb reprocessed the 5' RACE reads with MiXCR, giving one entry per CDR3 protein. The sample has 65,000 to 90,000 distinct CDR3 sequences; around 13% are singletons. The chain uses TRBV4-2 and TRBJ2-7; either TRBD1 or TRBD2 may fit D (5 bases each). This receptor was taken from an adult woman who had mild COVID-19 (a few samples of this study predate the infection). Cell type and time point are not known. Material for sequencing was PBMCs or a T cell subset sorted from them (not recorded which). The CDR3 loop reads CASSQDRGGSSYEQYF. Here the CDR3 DNA reads TGTGCCAGCAGCCAAGATCGTGGGGGTAGCTCCTACGAGCAGTACTTC.